In its sample, the clone carrying this TCR beta chain was seen a few times. The antigen is undetermined. This specimen comes from a study of CD8 T cells in ankylosing spondylitis. Regarding the study as a whole: Among TCR beta sequences, a motif of eight highly homologous variants appeared characteristic of ankylosing spondylitis blood.

The CDR3 totals 15 residues. V dropped 3 bases and J dropped 5 bases, with 11 bases sitting between them. Germline V lookup: CDR1 ENHRY, CDR2 SYGVKD. TCRdb used MiXCR to reprocess the 5' RACE reads, holding one entry per CDR3 protein. The sample has around 770,000 distinct CDR3 sequences; 19% are singletons. Sample: blood, either unsorted or a sorted T cell fraction (not recorded which). The sequence came from a male donor with ankylosing spondylitis. The chain couples TRBV10-3 to TRBJ2-6, with D perhaps TRBD1 (7 bases). The CDR3 coding sequence is TGTGCCATCAGTGACCAGGGGGGCTGGGCCAACGTCCTGACTTTC. Its protein is CAISDQGGWANVLTF.